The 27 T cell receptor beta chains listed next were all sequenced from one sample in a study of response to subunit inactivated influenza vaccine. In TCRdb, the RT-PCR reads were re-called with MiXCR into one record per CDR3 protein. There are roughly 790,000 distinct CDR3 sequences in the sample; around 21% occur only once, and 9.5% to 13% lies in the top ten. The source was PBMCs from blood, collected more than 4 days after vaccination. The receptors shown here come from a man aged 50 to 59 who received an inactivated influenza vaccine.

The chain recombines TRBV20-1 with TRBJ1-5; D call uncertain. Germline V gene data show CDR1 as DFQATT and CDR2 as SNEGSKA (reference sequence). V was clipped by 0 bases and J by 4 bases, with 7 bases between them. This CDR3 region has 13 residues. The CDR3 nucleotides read TGCAGTGCTAGAGAGGTGGTAAATCAGCCCCAGCATTTT. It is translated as CSAREVVNQPQHF.

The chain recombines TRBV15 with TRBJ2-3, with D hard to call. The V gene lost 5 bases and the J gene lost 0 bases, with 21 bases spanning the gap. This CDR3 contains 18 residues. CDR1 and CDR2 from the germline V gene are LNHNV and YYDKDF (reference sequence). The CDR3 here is CATSPPPHDTDSTDTQYF. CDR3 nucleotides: TGTGCCACCAGCCCCCCCCCCCACGACACCGATAGCACAGATACGCAGTATTTT.

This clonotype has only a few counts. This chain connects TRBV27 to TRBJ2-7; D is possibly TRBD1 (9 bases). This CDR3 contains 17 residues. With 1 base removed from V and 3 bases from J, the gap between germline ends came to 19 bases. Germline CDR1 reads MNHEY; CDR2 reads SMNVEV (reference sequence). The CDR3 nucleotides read TGTGCCAGCAGTTTATTTCGTAGCGGGACAGGGCACTACGAGCAGTACTTC. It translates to CASSLFRSGTGHYEQYF.

CDR3 sequence: CASSPVSGWNTEAFF. For the CDR3, the DNA is TGTGCCAGCAGCCCCGTAAGCGGGTGGAACACTGAAGCTTTCTTT. The chain employs TRBV5-5 and TRBJ1-1, with D unclear. CDR3 length: 15 residues. The V end was cut by 4 bases, the J end by 1 base, with 14 bases between. Germline CDR1 and CDR2: SGHKS and YYEKEE (reference sequence).

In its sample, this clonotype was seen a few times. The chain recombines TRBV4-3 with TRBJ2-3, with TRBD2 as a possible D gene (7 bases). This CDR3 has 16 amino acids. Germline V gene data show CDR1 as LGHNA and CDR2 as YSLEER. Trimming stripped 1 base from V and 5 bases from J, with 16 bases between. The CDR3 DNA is TGCGCCAGCAGCCAAGGGTTTGGGGGGGCAGGAGATACGCAGTATTTT. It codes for CASSQGFGGAGDTQYF.

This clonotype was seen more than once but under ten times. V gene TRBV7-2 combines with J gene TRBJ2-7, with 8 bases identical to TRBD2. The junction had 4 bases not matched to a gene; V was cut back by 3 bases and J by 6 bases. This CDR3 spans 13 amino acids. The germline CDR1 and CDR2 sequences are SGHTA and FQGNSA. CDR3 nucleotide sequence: TGTGCCAGCAGCTTTGGACTAGCCTTCGAGCAGTACTTC. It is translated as CASSFGLAFEQYF.

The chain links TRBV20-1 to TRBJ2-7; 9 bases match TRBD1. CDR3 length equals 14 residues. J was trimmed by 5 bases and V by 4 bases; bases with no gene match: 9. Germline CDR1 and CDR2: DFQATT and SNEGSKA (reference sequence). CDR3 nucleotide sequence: TGCAGTGCTATAGCCGGGACAGGGAAAAACGAGCAGTACTTC. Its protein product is CSAIAGTGKNEQYF.

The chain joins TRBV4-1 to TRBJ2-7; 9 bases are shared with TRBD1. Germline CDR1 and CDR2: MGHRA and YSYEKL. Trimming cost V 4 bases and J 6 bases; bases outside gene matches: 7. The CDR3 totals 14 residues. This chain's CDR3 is CASSPPGQGREQYF. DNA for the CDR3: TGCGCCAGCAGCCCTCCGGGACAGGGTCGCGAGCAGTACTTC.

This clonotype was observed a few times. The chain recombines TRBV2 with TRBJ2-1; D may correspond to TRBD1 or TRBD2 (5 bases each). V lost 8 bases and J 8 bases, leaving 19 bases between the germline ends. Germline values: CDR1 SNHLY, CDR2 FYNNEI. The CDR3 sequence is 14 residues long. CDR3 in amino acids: CASRGYRGGDEQFF. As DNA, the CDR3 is TGTGCCAGCCGCGGGTATAGGGGTGGGGATGAGCAGTTCTTC.

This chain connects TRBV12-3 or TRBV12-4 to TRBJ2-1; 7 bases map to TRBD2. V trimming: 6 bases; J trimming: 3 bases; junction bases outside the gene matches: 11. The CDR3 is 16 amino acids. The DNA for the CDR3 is TGTGCCAGCAGGGAGGCTAGCGGACTAAGCTACAATGAGCAGTTCTTC. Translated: CASREASGLSYNEQFF.

The CDR3 sequence is CASSLRQAPNTGELFF. In DNA, the CDR3 is TGTGCCAGCAGTTTGAGACAGGCCCCCAACACCGGGGAGCTGTTTTTT. The chain employs TRBV28 and TRBJ2-2, with D tentatively TRBD1 (6 bases). Per the germline V gene, CDR1 is MDHEN and CDR2 is SYDVKM. The CDR3 consists of 16 residues. Trimming removed 3 bases from V and 2 bases from J, with 13 bases in between.

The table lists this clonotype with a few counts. The CDR3 loop is CASSLLPQSGNQPQHF. The CDR3 DNA is TGCGCCAGCAGCTTGCTGCCACAGTCCGGCAATCAGCCCCAGCATTTT. This chain connects TRBV5-1 to TRBJ1-5; D is unresolved. The CDR3 has 16 residues. Between the trimmed V and J ends, which lost 1 base and 2 bases, there was a span of 13 bases. Germline V gene data show CDR1 as SGHRS and CDR2 as YFSETQ. Full variable domain (remainder filled in from reference TRBV5-1 and TRBJ1-5): KAGVTQTPRYLIKTRGQQVTLSCSPISGHRSVSWYQQTPGQGLQFLFEYFSETQRNKGNFPGRFSGRQFSNSRSEMNVSTLELGDSALYLCASSLLPQSGNQPQHFGDGTRLSIL.

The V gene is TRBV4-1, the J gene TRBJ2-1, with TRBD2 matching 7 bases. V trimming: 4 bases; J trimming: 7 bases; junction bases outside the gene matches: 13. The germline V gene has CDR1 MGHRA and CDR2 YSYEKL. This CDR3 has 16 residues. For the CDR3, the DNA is TGCGCCAGCAGCCCCTTCGGAGCGGGGATTAGAAATGAGCAGTTCTTC. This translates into CASSPFGAGIRNEQFF.

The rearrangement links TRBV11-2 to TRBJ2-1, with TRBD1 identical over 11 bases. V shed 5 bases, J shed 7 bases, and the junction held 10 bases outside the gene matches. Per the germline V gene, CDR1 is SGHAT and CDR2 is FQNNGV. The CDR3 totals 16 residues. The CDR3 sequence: CASSPSPGQGGNEQFF. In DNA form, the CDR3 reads TGTGCCAGCAGCCCCTCTCCGGGACAGGGGGGGAATGAGCAGTTCTTC.

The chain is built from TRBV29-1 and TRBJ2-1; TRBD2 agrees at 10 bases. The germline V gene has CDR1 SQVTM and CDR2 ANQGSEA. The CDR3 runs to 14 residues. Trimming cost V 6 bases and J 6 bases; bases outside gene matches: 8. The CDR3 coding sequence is TGCAGCGTGCCTCTAGCGGGAGCTCTCAATGAGCAGTTCTTC. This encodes CSVPLAGALNEQFF.

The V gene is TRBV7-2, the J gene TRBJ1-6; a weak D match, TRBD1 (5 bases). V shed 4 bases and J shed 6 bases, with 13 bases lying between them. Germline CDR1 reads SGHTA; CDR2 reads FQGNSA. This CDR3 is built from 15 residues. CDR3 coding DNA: TGTGCCAGCAGCTCCCGCGGGGCGCTTAATTCACCCCTCCACTTT. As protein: CASSSRGALNSPLHF. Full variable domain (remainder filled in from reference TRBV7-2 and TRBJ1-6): GAGVSQSPSNKVTEKGKDVELRCDPISGHTALYWYRQSLGQGLEFLIYFQGNSAPDKSGLPSDRFSAERTGGSVSTLTIQRTQQEDSAVYLCASSSRGALNSPLHFGNGTRLTVT.

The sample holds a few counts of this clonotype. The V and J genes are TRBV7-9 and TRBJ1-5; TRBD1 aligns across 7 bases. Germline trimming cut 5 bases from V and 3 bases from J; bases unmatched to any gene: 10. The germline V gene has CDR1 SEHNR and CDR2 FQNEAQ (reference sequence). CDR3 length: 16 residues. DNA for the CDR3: TGTGCCAGCAGCCGCGGAGGGGACAGCTACAATCAGCCCCAGCATTTT. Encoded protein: CASSRGGDSYNQPQHF.

The CDR3 reads CASSEELRLAGDTQYF. The DNA for the CDR3 is TGTGCCAGTAGCGAGGAGTTAAGGCTAGCGGGTGATACGCAGTATTTT. The chain carries TRBV19 and TRBJ2-3, with 8 bases matching TRBD2. Germline CDR1 and CDR2: LNHDA and SQIVND (reference sequence). With V trimmed by 6 bases and J by 6 bases, 14 bases remained unmatched. CDR3 length: 16 residues. The complete variable domain, with remaining parts taken from reference TRBV19 and TRBJ2-3, reads DGGITQSPKYLFRKEGQNVTLSCEQNLNHDAMYWYRQDPGQGLRLIYYSQIVNDFQKGDIAEGYSVSREKKESFPLTVTSAQKNPTAFYLCASSEELRLAGDTQYFGPGTRLTVL.

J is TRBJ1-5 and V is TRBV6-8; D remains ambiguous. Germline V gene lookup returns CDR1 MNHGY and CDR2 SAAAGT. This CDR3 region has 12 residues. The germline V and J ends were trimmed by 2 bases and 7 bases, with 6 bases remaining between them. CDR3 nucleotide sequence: TGTGCCAGCAGTTACCCGATGCAGCCCCAGCATTTT. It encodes CASSYPMQPQHF.

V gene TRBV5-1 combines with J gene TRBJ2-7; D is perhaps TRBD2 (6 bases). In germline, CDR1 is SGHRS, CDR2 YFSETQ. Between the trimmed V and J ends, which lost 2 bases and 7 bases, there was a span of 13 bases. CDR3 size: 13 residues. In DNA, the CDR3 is TGCGCCAGCAGCTTTGGAGGGTCAGGGGAGCAGTACTTC. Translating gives CASSFGGSGEQYF.

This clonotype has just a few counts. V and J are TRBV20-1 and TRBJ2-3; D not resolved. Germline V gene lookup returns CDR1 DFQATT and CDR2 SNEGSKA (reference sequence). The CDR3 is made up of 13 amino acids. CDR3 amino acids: CRVFRADTDTQYF. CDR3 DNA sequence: TGCAGGGTCTTTAGGGCCGACACAGATACGCAGTATTTT.

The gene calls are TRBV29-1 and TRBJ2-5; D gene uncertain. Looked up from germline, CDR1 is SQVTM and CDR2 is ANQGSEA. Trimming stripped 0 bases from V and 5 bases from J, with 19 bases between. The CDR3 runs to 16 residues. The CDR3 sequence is CSVEDWESSLGETQYF. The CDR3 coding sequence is TGCAGCGTTGAAGATTGGGAAAGTTCCTTGGGGGAGACCCAGTACTTC. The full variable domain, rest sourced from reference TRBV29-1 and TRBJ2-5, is SAVISQKPSRDICQRGTSLTIQCQVDSQVTMMFWYRQQPGQSLTLIATANQGSEATYESGFVIDKFPISRPNLTFSTLTVSNMSPEDSSIYLCSVEDWESSLGETQYFGPGTRLLVL.

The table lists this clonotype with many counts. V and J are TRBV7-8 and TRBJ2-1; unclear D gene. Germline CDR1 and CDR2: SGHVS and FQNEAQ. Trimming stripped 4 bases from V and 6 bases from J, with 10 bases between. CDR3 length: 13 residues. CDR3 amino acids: CASSSSVSNEQFF. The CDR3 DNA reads TGTGCCAGCAGCTCAAGTGTCTCCAATGAGCAGTTCTTC.

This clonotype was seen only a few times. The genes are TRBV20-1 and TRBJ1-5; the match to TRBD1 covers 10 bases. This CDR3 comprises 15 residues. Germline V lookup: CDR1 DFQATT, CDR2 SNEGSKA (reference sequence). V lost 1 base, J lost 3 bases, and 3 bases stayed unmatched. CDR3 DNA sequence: TGCAGTGCTAGAGGACAGGGGGCCCCCAATCAGCCCCAGCATTTT. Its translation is CSARGQGAPNQPQHF.

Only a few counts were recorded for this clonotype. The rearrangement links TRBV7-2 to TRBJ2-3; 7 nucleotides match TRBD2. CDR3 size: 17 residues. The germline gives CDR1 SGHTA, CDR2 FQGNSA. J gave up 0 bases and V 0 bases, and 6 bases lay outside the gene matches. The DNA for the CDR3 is TGTGCCAGCAGCTTAGCCAGCGGGACCATAAGCACAGATACGCAGTATTTT. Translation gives CASSLASGTISTDTQYF. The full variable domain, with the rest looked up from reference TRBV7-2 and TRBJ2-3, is GAGVSQSPSNKVTEKGKDVELRCDPISGHTALYWYRQSLGQGLEFLIYFQGNSAPDKSGLPSDRFSAERTGGSVSTLTIQRTQQEDSAVYLCASSLASGTISTDTQYFGPGTRLTVL.

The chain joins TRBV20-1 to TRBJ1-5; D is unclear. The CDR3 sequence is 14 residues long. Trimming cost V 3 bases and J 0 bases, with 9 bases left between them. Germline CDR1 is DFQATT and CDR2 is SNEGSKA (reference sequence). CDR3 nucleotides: TGCAGTGCTAGGGCCGGGAATAGCAATCAGCCCCAGCATTTT. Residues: CSARAGNSNQPQHF.

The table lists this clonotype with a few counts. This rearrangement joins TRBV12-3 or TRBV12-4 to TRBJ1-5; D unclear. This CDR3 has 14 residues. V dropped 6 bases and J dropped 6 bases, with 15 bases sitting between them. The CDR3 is CASSPGVYRQPQHF. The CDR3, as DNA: TGTGCCAGCAGCCCGGGTGTTTATCGTCAGCCCCAGCATTTT.